The 2 T cell receptor beta chains below all came from one sample that was sequenced in a study of shared clonotypes between healthy human individuals. Terminally differentiated effector memory CD45RA+ cells were excluded from the naive CD8 cells, which were CD45RO-negative and positively selected for CCR7. The method was immunoSEQ multiplex PCR; TCRdb's version includes in-frame clones alone and lacks a portion of them. The sample gives roughly 850,000 clones, 90% to 98% of which show up once; around 0.21% is in the top ten. The specimen was naive CD8+ T cells sorted from blood. The origin of the receptors is a man aged 25 to 45 in good health.

The genes are TRBV7-9 and TRBJ2-3; 11 bases agree with TRBD2. The germline V gene has CDR1 SEHNR and CDR2 FQNEAQ (reference sequence). J was trimmed by 2 bases and V by 3 bases; bases with no gene match: 7. The CDR3 loop spans 17 amino acids. Here the CDR3 reads CASSFSLAGGNTDTQYF. CDR3 DNA sequence: TGTGCCAGCAGCTTCTCCTTAGCGGGAGGGAACACAGATACGCAGTATTTT.

V usage is TRBV7-8 and J usage is TRBJ2-7; possible D gene TRBD2, 6 bases. With 2 bases removed from V and 4 bases from J, the gap between germline ends came to 15 bases. Germline CDR1 is SGHVS and CDR2 is FQNEAQ. This CDR3 contains 15 residues. This CDR3 is CASSLYGGFGYEQYF. The CDR3 nucleotides are TGTGCCAGCAGCTTATACGGGGGATTTGGGTACGAGCAGTACTTC.